This T cell receptor beta chain was sequenced in a study of blood T cells in healthy people across ages. Study background: The capture of about one barcoded beta molecule per two T cells was achieved by template switching.

Worth noting for this clonotype: What it binds is not known.

Next came a second PCR, run for about 6 to 12 cycles, which used a sample-barcoded 5' primer along with a J-beta primer mix. TCRdb reprocessed the 5' RACE reads with MiXCR, giving one entry per CDR3 protein. The sample has approximately 1,100,000 distinct CDR3 sequences; 45% are singletons. The V and J ends lost 1 base and 3 bases respectively, with 25 bases between them. CDR3 size: 20 residues. Notes on the study in general: Unsorted PBMC material precluded a definitive naive versus antigen-experienced comparison.

Donors were systemically healthy Caucasian individuals from Russia aged about 6 to 100 years. This receptor was identified in a woman in her fifties or sixties in good health. What was sequenced was blood. The V gene is TRBV12-3 or TRBV12-4, the J gene TRBJ1-5; weak D call: TRBD1 (5 bases). CDR3 sequence reads: CASSLVHTGTARNFNQPQHF. The CDR3 DNA reads as TGTGCCAGCAGTTTAGTCCATACAGGTACTGCCCGGAACTTCAATCAGCCCCAGCATTTT.